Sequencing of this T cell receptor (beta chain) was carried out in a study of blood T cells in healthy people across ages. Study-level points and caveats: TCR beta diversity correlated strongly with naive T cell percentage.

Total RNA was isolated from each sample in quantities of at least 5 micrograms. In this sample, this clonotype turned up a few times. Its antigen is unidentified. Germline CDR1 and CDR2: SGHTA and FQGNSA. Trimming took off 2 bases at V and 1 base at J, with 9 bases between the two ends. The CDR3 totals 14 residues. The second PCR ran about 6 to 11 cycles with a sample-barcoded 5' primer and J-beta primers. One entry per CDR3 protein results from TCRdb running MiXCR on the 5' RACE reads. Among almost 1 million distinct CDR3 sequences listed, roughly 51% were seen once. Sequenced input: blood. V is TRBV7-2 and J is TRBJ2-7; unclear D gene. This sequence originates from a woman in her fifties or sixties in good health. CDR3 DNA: TGTGCCAGCAGCTTAAGGACGGTTTCCTACGAGCAGTACTTC. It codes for CASSLRTVSYEQYF.